This T cell receptor (beta chain) emerged from a study of T cells in Graves' hyperthyroidism and ophthalmopathy. Findings of the study overall: In the blood, most expanded thyroid clonotypes above 0.001 appeared as well. A 13 V-J signature model discriminated ophthalmopathy versus stable hyperthyroidism. Model-based prediction identified ophthalmopathy a median about 7 months prior to its onset.

TCR beta CDR3 region amplification was performed from RNA transcripts. First-round RT-PCR targeting the TCR CDR3 was performed with the HTBI primer set. MiXCR, run by TCRdb on the multiplex PCR reads, gives a single entry per CDR3 protein. In the table there are hundreds of thousands of distinct CDR3 sequences, around 21% of which are singletons. Investigators excluded patients with uncontrolled infection, other autoimmune disease, pregnancy or lactation. This clonotype appeared a few times. The target antigen is unknown. Trimming stripped 6 bases from V and 2 bases from J, with 11 bases between. Germline V lookup: CDR1 KGHDR, CDR2 SFDVKD. The CDR3 loop spans 14 amino acids.

This sequence joins TRBV24-1 and TRBJ2-3; TRBD2 is a possible D gene (5 bases). The sequence was obtained from a young man with Graves' ophthalmopathy. Sequenced: blood. The CDR3 here is CATSLGSYTDTQYF. The CDR3 DNA reads as TGTGCCACCAGTCTGGGGAGCTACACAGATACGCAGTATTTT.